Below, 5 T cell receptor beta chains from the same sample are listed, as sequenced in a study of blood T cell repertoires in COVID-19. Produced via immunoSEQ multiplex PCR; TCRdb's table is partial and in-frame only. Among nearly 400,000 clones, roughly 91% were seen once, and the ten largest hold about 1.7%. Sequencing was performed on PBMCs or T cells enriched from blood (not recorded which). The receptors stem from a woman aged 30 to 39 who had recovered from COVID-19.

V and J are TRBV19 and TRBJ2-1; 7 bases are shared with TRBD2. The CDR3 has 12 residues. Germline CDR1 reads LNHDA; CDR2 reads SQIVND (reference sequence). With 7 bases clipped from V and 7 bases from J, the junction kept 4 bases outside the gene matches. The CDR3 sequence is CASMGGFNEQFF. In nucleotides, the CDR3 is TGTGCCAGTATGGGAGGGTTTAATGAGCAGTTCTTC.

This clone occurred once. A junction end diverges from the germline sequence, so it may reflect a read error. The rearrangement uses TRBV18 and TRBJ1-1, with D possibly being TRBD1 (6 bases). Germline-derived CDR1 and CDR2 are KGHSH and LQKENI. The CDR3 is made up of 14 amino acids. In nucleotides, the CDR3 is TGTGCCAGCTCACCGACAGGTTTAGAAACTGGAGCTTTCTTT. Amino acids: CASSPTGLETGAFF.

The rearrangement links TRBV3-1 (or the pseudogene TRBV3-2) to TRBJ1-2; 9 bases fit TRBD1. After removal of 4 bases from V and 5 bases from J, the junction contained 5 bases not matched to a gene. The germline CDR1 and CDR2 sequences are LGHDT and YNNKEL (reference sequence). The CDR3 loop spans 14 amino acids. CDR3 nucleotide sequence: TGTGCCAGCAGCCCAAGGGACAGGGAATATGGCTACACCTTC. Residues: CASSPRDREYGYTF.

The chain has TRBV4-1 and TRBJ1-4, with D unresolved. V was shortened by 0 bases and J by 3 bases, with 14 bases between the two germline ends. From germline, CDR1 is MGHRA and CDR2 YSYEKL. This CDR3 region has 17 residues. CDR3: CASSQDWLVGPNEKLFF. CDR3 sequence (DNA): TGCGCCAGCAGCCAAGATTGGCTGGTTGGGCCTAATGAAAAACTGTTTTTT.

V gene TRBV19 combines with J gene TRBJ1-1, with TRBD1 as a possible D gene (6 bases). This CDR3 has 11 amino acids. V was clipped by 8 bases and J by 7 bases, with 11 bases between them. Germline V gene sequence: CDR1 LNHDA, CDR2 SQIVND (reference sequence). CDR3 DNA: TGTGCCAGTCCTGGACAGCGTGAAGCTTTCTTT. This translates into CASPGQREAFF. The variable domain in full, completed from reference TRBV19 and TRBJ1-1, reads DGGITQSPKYLFRKEGQNVTLSCEQNLNHDAMYWYRQDPGQGLRLIYYSQIVNDFQKGDIAEGYSVSREKKESFPLTVTSAQKNPTAFYLCASPGQREAFFGQGTRLTVV.